Sequencing of this TCR beta chain was carried out in a study of cytomegalovirus exposure and HLA in healthy donors. Per the germline V gene, CDR1 is SNHLY and CDR2 is FYNNEI. The V gene lost 4 bases and the J gene lost 4 bases, with 9 bases spanning the gap. CDR3 length equals 13 residues. This clone was seen more than once but under ten times. What it recognizes is unknown. The PCR ran on 60 Vbeta and 13 Jbeta primers. This table comes from immunoSEQ multiplex PCR, and its TCRdb copy is limited to in-frame clones, with some not included. This table holds about 84,000 clones, 63% found once. Whole-study findings and limits: Specificity for CMV antigens was confirmed in vitro for a few of the CMV-associated chains. For most TCR sequences rarity was the rule, although some public TCRs occurred in many donors. Trimming of TCR beta V- and J-genes showed a link, identified in a later analysis, to a missense DCLRE1C variant. Diagnosis of cytomegalovirus status made by the classifier reportedly showed high specificity and sensitivity.

Source material: PBMCs. V is TRBV2 and J is TRBJ2-3; possibly TRBD1 for D (6 bases). This receptor was taken from a woman aged 40 to 49 in good health and CMV-seropositive. CDR3 in amino acids: CASSVRGPDTQYF. In nucleotides, the CDR3 is TGTGCCAGCAGTGTCAGGGGACCAGATACGCAGTATTTT.